The rows below give T cell receptor beta chains drawn from one sample of a study of cytomegalovirus exposure and HLA in healthy donors. The method was immunoSEQ multiplex PCR; TCRdb's version includes in-frame clones alone and lacks a portion of them. The sample has around 120,000 clones, about 80% seen once; the top ten hold around 3.6%. Sequences were obtained from PBMCs. These receptors were taken from a man younger than 45 in good health and CMV-seronegative. Each CDR3 is given with its conserved first and last residue. D genes are given only for firm matches. Expanded clones are given a class, and other clones once, few, many or no size at all.

clone_size	v_call	j_call	d_call	cdr3_aa	cdr3_nt
.	TRBV27	TRBJ2-2	TRBD2	CASSLSRGGLANTGELFF	TGTGCCAGCAGTTTATCACGGGGGGGCCTTGCGAACACCGGGGAGCTGTTTTTT
.	TRBV27	TRBJ2-5	TRBD1	CASSLLGTVVKETQYF	TGTGCCAGCAGTTTATTAGGGACAGTGGTTAAAGAGACCCAGTACTTC
few	TRBV4-1	TRBJ2-5	.	CASSQGGPQETQYF	TGCGCCAGCAGCCAAGGTGGCCCTCAAGAGACCCAGTACTTC
.	TRBV6-1	TRBJ2-6	TRBD2	CASSEARRGAGSGANVLTF	TGTGCCAGCAGTGAAGCGAGGCGGGGGGCGGGTTCTGGGGCCAACGTCCTGACTTTC
.	TRBV29-1	TRBJ1-1	TRBD1	CSVGRQGGFEAFF	TGCAGCGTTGGAAGACAGGGGGGATTTGAAGCTTTCTTT
.	TRBV6-5	TRBJ1-5	.	CASSLQGKQPQHF	TGTGCCAGCAGTCTCCAGGGGAAACAGCCCCAGCATTTT
.	TRBV30	TRBJ2-7	TRBD1	CAWSVGQGYEQYF	TGTGCCTGGAGTGTGGGACAGGGCTACGAGCAGTACTTC
.	TRBV7-9	TRBJ2-1	TRBD2	CASSLLTSGTYNEQFF	TGTGCCAGCAGCCTACTGACTAGCGGGACTTACAATGAGCAGTTCTTC
.	TRBV5-1	TRBJ1-1	.	CASSSDGRGASTEAFF	TGCGCCAGCAGCTCCGATGGACGGGGGGCGAGCACTGAAGCTTTCTTT
.	TRBV5-5	TRBJ2-5	.	CASSLGSEETQYF	TGTGCCAGCAGCTTGGGGAGCGAAGAGACCCAGTACTTC
.	TRBV6-5	TRBJ1-2	TRBD1	CASSLTTGGSDGYTF	TGTGCCAGCAGCCTCACGACAGGGGGATCGGATGGCTACACCTTC
.	TRBV30	TRBJ1-5	.	CASSRYGNQPQHF	TGTGCCTCTTCGCGGTATGGCAATCAGCCCCAGCATTTT
few	TRBV9	TRBJ2-4	.	CASSVADRTVAKNIQYF	TGTGCCAGCAGCGTAGCTGACAGGACGGTAGCCAAAAACATTCAGTACTTC
.	TRBV27	TRBJ1-2	TRBD1	CASRRDRGDYGYTF	TGTGCCAGCAGACGGGACAGGGGTGACTATGGCTACACCTTC
few	TRBV28	TRBJ1-5	TRBD1	CASSLPDRSGYQPQHF	TGTGCCAGCAGTCTTCCGGACAGGTCTGGTTATCAGCCCCAGCATTTT
.	TRBV15	TRBJ1-1	.	CATSRSGWNQAFF	TGTGCCACCAGCAGGTCAGGGTGGAATCAAGCTTTCTTT
once	TRBV11-3	TRBJ2-1	.	CASSLAGTGSNEQFF	TGTGCCAGCAGCTTAGCCGGGACTGGAAGCAATGAGCAGTTCTTC
.	TRBV2	TRBJ2-2	.	CATRQDETKELFF	TGTGCCACCCGACAGGACGAAACAAAGGAGCTGTTTTTT
.	TRBV10-3	TRBJ1-3	TRBD1	CAITGQVPPNTIYF	TGTGCCATCACAGGACAGGTTCCACCTAACACCATATATTTT
.	TRBV15	TRBJ2-5	TRBD1	CATSIPGQGGETQYF	TGTGCCACCAGCATACCGGGACAGGGAGGGGAGACCCAGTACTTC
.	TRBV5-6	TRBJ1-6	TRBD1	CASSLTFTGTGSSPLHF	TGTGCCAGCAGCTTGACCTTTACCGGGACAGGGAGTTCACCCCTCCACTTT
.	TRBV7-8	TRBJ1-1	TRBD1	CASSLNRGGNTEAFF	TGTGCCAGCAGCCTAAACAGGGGAGGGAACACTGAAGCTTTCTTT
.	TRBV5-1	TRBJ2-1	TRBD2	CASSSGTSGAQKYNEQFF	TGCGCCAGCAGCTCCGGGACTAGCGGGGCGCAGAAGTACAATGAGCAGTTCTTC
.	TRBV7-2	TRBJ2-5	.	CASSWAHEETQYF	TGTGCCAGCAGCTGGGCCCACGAGGAGACCCAGTACTTC
.	TRBV6-5	TRBJ1-1	TRBD1	CASSYSFRTGFSEAFF	TGTGCCAGCAGTTACTCTTTCCGGACAGGGTTCTCTGAAGCTTTCTTT
.	TRBV29-1	TRBJ2-3	TRBD2	CSVLAGGTDTQYF	TGCAGCGTTTTAGCGGGAGGGACAGATACGCAGTATTTT
.	TRBV6-4	TRBJ2-1	.	CASSDSGQVTYNEQFF	TGTGCCAGCAGTGACTCTGGGCAGGTAACCTACAATGAGCAGTTCTTC
.	TRBV5-1	TRBJ2-1	TRBD2	CASTTSGANEQFF	TGCGCCAGCACCACTAGCGGGGCCAATGAGCAGTTCTTC
.	TRBV19	TRBJ2-7	TRBD2	CASSASGRSYEQYF	TGTGCCAGTAGTGCTAGCGGGAGGTCCTACGAGCAGTACTTC
.	TRBV11-2	TRBJ2-7	.	CASSLGTGSYEQYF	TGTGCCAGCAGCTTAGGCACAGGGTCCTACGAGCAGTACTTC
.	TRBV6-1	TRBJ2-5	.	CASSWEKETQYF	TGTGCCAGCAGCTGGGAGAAAGAGACCCAGTACTTC
.	TRBV28	TRBJ1-1	TRBD1	CASSPPGHQGARIWRAFF	TGTGCCAGCAGCCCACCAGGTCATCAGGGGGCAAGGATTTGGCGAGCTTTCTTT
.	TRBV29-1	TRBJ2-5	TRBD1	CSVAQGQGETQYF	TGCAGCGTGGCACAGGGGCAGGGGGAGACCCAGTACTTC
.	TRBV30	TRBJ2-7	TRBD1	CAWRGTGLSKQYF	TGTGCCTGGAGGGGGACAGGGCTTTCCAAGCAGTACTTC
.	TRBV15	TRBJ1-1	TRBD1	CATSREGWQGESTEAFF	TGTGCCACCAGCAGAGAAGGTTGGCAGGGGGAGTCAACTGAAGCTTTCTTT
.	TRBV13	TRBJ2-3	.	CASSQIGESSTDTQYF	TGTGCCAGCAGTCAGATTGGGGAGAGTAGCACAGATACGCAGTATTTT
.	TRBV7-9	TRBJ1-4	TRBD1	CASSFDRGTNEKLFF	TGTGCCAGCAGCTTCGACAGGGGAACTAATGAAAAACTGTTTTTT
.	TRBV5-8	TRBJ2-5	TRBD2	CASSLAFSGRGETQYF	TGTGCCAGCAGCTTGGCCTTTAGCGGGAGAGGCGAGACCCAGTACTTC
.	TRBV9	TRBJ2-2	TRBD2	CASSVEGLAGWNTGELFF	TGTGCCAGCAGCGTAGAGGGACTAGCGGGGTGGAACACCGGGGAGCTGTTTTTT
.	TRBV5-1	TRBJ2-7	.	CASSLPRPIAGGQYF	TGCGCCAGCAGCCTCCCCAGACCGATCGCAGGAGGGCAGTACTTC
.	TRBV6-5	TRBJ1-2	.	CASSSPQLGPNYGYTF	TGTGCCAGCAGTTCCCCACAGCTGGGCCCGAACTATGGCTACACCTTC
.	TRBV14	TRBJ1-2	TRBD1	CASSQDTPRTGVYGYTF	TGTGCCAGCAGCCAAGATACGCCTAGGACAGGGGTCTATGGCTACACCTTC
.	TRBV6-5	TRBJ2-7	TRBD2	CASSYSGGSSYEQYF	TGTGCCAGCAGTTACAGCGGCGGGAGCTCCTACGAGCAGTACTTC
.	TRBV5-1	TRBJ2-7	TRBD2	CASSLAGLAVLSYEQYF	TGCGCCAGCAGCTTGGCAGGACTAGCGGTCCTCTCCTACGAGCAGTACTTC
.	TRBV18	TRBJ2-5	.	CASSPQQGSPQYF	TGTGCCAGCTCACCGCAACAGGGATCTCCCCAGTACTTC
.	TRBV7-8	TRBJ2-3	TRBD2	CASSFRGTPGLAGGWGTDTQYF	TGTGCCAGCAGCTTCCGAGGGACCCCGGGACTAGCGGGAGGATGGGGCACAGATACGCAGTATTTT
.	TRBV7-2	TRBJ2-3	.	CASSSPGADTQYF	TGTGCCAGCAGCTCCCCGGGTGCAGATACGCAGTATTTT
medium-sized	TRBV5-6	TRBJ1-2	TRBD1	CASSYYRGSDGYTF	TGTGCCAGCAGCTACTACAGGGGGAGCGATGGCTACACCTTC
once	TRBV11-3	TRBJ2-7	TRBD1	CASSYGTGFEQYF	TGTGCCAGCAGCTACGGGACAGGTTTCGAGCAGTACTTC
.	TRBV6-5	TRBJ1-5	TRBD1	CASSMTGGHQPQHF	TGTGCCAGCAGTATGACAGGGGGCCATCAGCCCCAGCATTTT
.	TRBV7-9	TRBJ2-1	TRBD2	CASSKSEAGGPGHNEQFF	TGTGCCAGCAGCAAGTCGGAAGCGGGGGGGCCTGGCCACAATGAGCAGTTCTTC